This T cell receptor (beta chain) was recovered during a study of beta chain features in type 1 diabetes. Expressed TCRB transcripts were sequenced because the isolated RNA had all been reverse transcribed beforehand. Sequencing was performed with immunoSEQ multiplex PCR; in TCRdb, only in-frame clones are kept and a portion is missing. Found here are about 140,000 clones, about 10% of them singletons; the top ten hold approximately 1.3%. This CDR3 is built from 14 residues. CDR1 LGHNA and CDR2 YSLEER come from the germline V gene. As for this clone: The junction departs from germline at one end; a sequencing error may be responsible.

Sequenced sample: naive CD4+ T cells from blood. This TCR derives from a young man in good health. The V and J genes are TRBV4-3 and TRBJ2-1; 10 bases match TRBD1. In nucleotides, the CDR3 is TGCGCCAGCAGCCAAGAGACAGGGGGCAATGTGCAGTTCTTC. Residues: CASSQETGGNVQFF.